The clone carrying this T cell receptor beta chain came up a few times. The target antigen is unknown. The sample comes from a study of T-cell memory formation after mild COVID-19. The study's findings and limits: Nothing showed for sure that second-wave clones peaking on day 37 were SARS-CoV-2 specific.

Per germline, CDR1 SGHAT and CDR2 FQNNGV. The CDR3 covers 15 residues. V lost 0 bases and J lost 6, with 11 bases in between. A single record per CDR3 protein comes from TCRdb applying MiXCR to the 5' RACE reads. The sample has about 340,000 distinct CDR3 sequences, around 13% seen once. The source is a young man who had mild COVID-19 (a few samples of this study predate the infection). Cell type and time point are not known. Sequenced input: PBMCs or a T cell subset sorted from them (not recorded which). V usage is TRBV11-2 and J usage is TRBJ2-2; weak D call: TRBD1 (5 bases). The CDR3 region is CASSLESPGPGELFF. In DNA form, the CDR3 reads TGTGCCAGCAGCTTAGAGTCCCCAGGGCCCGGGGAGCTGTTTTTT.